These 28 T cell receptor beta chains originate from one sample sequenced in a study of T cell responses to AZD1222 COVID-19 vaccine. Libraries were prepared by immunoSEQ multiplex PCR; TCRdb keeps only in-frame clonotypes and omits some of them. This table holds about 140,000 clones. The specimen sequenced was peripheral blood. These receptors originate from an adult in good health.

The CDR3 DNA follows: TGTGCCTGGAAAATACCGGGTCCCTATAATTCACCCCTCCACTTT. Translating it yields CAWKIPGPYNSPLHF. The chain is built from TRBV30 and TRBJ1-6; D uncertain. In germline, CDR1 is GTSNPN, CDR2 SVGIG (reference sequence). This CDR3 is built from 15 residues. V lost 4 bases and J 2 bases, leaving 12 bases between the germline ends.

This chain joins TRBV5-8 and TRBJ2-1; D call uncertain. The CDR3 has 14 residues. With 0 bases removed from V and 4 bases from J, the gap between germline ends came to 8 bases. CDR1 and CDR2 (germline): SGHTS, YDEGEE. CDR3 amino acids: CASSLGDTYNEQFF. CDR3 DNA: TGTGCCAGCAGCTTGGGTGACACGTACAATGAGCAGTTCTTC. The full variable domain, its missing parts supplied by reference TRBV5-8 and TRBJ2-1, is EAGVTQSPTHLIKTRGQQATLRCSPISGHTSVYWYQQALGLGLQFLLWYDEGEERNRGNFPPRFSGRQFPNYSSELNVNALELEDSALYLCASSLGDTYNEQFFGPGTRLTVL.

This chain connects TRBV3-1 (or the pseudogene TRBV3-2) to TRBJ1-5; D uncertain. CDR3 length equals 14 residues. Germline V CDR1 and CDR2: LGHDT, YNNKEL (reference sequence). Trimming removed 0 bases at V and 9 bases at J, with 12 bases between. CDR3 residues: CASSQDRAGGPQHF. Written as DNA, the CDR3 is TGTGCCAGCAGCCAAGATCGGGCAGGTGGGCCCCAGCATTTT.

This rearrangement joins TRBV7-3 to TRBJ1-2; 7 bases align to TRBD1. CDR1 and CDR2 (germline): SGHTA, FQGTGA. The J segment lost 4 bases and the V segment lost 5 bases, leaving 10 bases of the junction unmatched. The CDR3 extends over 15 amino acids. DNA of the CDR3: TGTGCCAGCAGCGCAACGACCGGGACAGTCTATGGCTACACCTTC. It encodes CASSATTGTVYGYTF.

This rearrangement joins TRBV11-3 to TRBJ2-3; 9 bases map to TRBD2. The CDR3 totals 18 residues. After removal of 3 bases from V and 6 bases from J, the junction contained 16 bases not matched to a gene. The germline V gene has CDR1 SGHNT and CDR2 YENEEA. The CDR3 DNA follows: TGTGCCAGCAGCTTTGGGCGGGGGGGCCGAGATCTTAGGGATACGCAGTATTTT. It translates to CASSFGRGGRDLRDTQYF.

The genes are TRBV6-5 and TRBJ1-2; no firm D call. CDR1 and CDR2 (germline): MNHEY, SVGAGI. Trimming took off 0 bases at V and 8 bases at J, with 10 bases between the two ends. The CDR3 is 13 residues long. The CDR3 DNA follows: TGTGCCAGCAGTTACTCCCAGGTCCGGGGCTACACCTTC. Translated: CASSYSQVRGYTF.

To note about this clone: An end of the junction differs from the germline gene, which may be a read error. The rearrangement links TRBV4-3 to TRBJ1-1; D is ambiguous. The CDR3 has 15 residues. Germline V gene lookup returns CDR1 LGHNA and CDR2 YSLEER. In DNA, the CDR3 is TGCGCCAGCAGCCAAGGAAGTGCGGGGAACGCTGAAGCTTTCTTT. This encodes CASSQGSAGNAEAFF.

The chain's CDR3 is CASSLAGARGEKLFF. The CDR3 nucleotides are TGTGCCAGCAGCTTAGCGGGGGCGAGGGGTGAAAAACTGTTTTTT. This rearrangement joins TRBV7-9 to TRBJ1-4; D perhaps matches TRBD1 (6 bases). Germline V CDR1 and CDR2: SEHNR, FQNEAQ (reference sequence). The CDR3 runs 15 residues. Trimming took 0 bases from V and 7 from J, leaving 12 bases between them.

The rearrangement links TRBV30 to TRBJ2-5; D gene ambiguous. V was shortened by 4 bases and J by 3 bases, with 9 bases between the two germline ends. Looked up from germline, CDR1 is GTSNPN and CDR2 is SVGIG (reference sequence). This CDR3 comprises 12 residues. DNA of the CDR3: TGTGCCTGGAATCTTGTAAAAGAGACCCAGTACTTC. This codes for CAWNLVKETQYF.

This chain connects TRBV7-7 to TRBJ2-2; 7 positions match TRBD1. Losses at the gene ends were 5 bases for V and 7 bases for J; bases not matched to a gene: 10. CDR1 and CDR2 (germline): SSHAT, FNYEAQ (reference sequence). This CDR3 is 15 amino acids long. The CDR3 bases are TGTGCCAGCAGCCCGACGACAGGGCTGGGCGGGGAGCTGTTTTTT. Translated: CASSPTTGLGGELFF.

The rearrangement joins TRBV3-1 (or the pseudogene TRBV3-2) to TRBJ1-5; 11 bases align to TRBD1. This CDR3 region has 19 residues. Germline values: CDR1 LGHDT, CDR2 YNNKEL (reference sequence). V was clipped by 0 bases and J by 2 bases; unmatched bases: 9. In DNA, the CDR3 is TGTGCCAGCAGCCAAGATCGGCTGGGGACAGGGGGTGGCAATCAGCCCCAGCATTTT. This codes for CASSQDRLGTGGGNQPQHF.

V gene TRBV6-4 combines with J gene TRBJ1-1; 8 bases are shared with TRBD1. The V gene end was trimmed by 5 bases and the J gene end by 5 bases; junction bases not matched to a gene: 4. This CDR3 comprises 13 residues. The germline V gene has CDR1 MRHNA and CDR2 SNTAGT. The CDR3 loop is CASSRDRGTEAFF. For the CDR3, the DNA is TGTGCCAGCAGTCGAGACAGGGGAACTGAAGCTTTCTTT.

This sequence joins TRBV29-1 and TRBJ2-7, with TRBD1 identical over 10 bases. Trimming at V came to 8 bases and at J to 4 bases, leaving 8 bases not matched to a gene. CDR3 size: 13 residues. The germline gives CDR1 SQVTM, CDR2 ANQGSEA. Written as DNA, the CDR3 is TGCAGCATATCCGGGACAGGGGCTTACGAGCAGTACTTC. Its protein is CSISGTGAYEQYF.

The V gene is TRBV24-1, the J gene TRBJ1-6; D is possibly TRBD1 (6 bases). This CDR3 contains 16 residues. Germline values: CDR1 KGHDR, CDR2 SFDVKD. V was clipped by 9 bases and J by 0 bases, with 14 bases between them. The CDR3 sequence: CATEDSRSSYNSPLHF. In nucleotides, the CDR3 is TGTGCCACCGAGGACAGTAGAAGCTCCTATAATTCACCCCTCCACTTT.

The chain joins TRBV25-1 to TRBJ2-2, with D possibly TRBD2 on 6 matching bases. There are 15 residues in the CDR3. The V gene lost 3 bases and the J gene lost 8 bases, with 16 bases spanning the gap. Per the germline V gene, CDR1 is MGHDK and CDR2 is SYGVNS. The CDR3 DNA is TGTGCCAGCAGTGATTGGAGGGCGGCGTCGGGGGAGCTGTTTTTT. Amino acid sequence: CASSDWRAASGELFF.

The chain joins TRBV6-2 or TRBV6-3 to TRBJ1-5; D unclear. The germline V gene has CDR1 MNHEY and CDR2 SVGEGT. Between the trimmed V and J ends, which lost 4 bases and 1 base, there was a span of 11 bases. CDR3 size: 15 residues. As DNA, the CDR3 is TGTGCCAGCAGTTGGAGACCGGCAAGCAATCAGCCCCAGCATTTT. Translated: CASSWRPASNQPQHF.

The gene calls are TRBV19 and TRBJ1-1, with 9 bases that match TRBD1. Trimming cost V 9 bases and J 0 bases; bases outside gene matches: 8. The CDR3 contains 15 residues. Per germline, CDR1 LNHDA and CDR2 SQIVND (reference sequence). The CDR3 region has the DNA TGTGCCAGCCTGGGGACAGGGCGCCTGAACACTGAAGCTTTCTTT. Translating gives CASLGTGRLNTEAFF.

CDR3 DNA: TGTGCCAGCAGGTTCCGCTACGAGCAGTACTTC. Protein product: CASRFRYEQYF. The chain recombines TRBV28 with TRBJ2-7; D is unclear. The CDR3 length is 11 residues. Trimming cost V 6 bases and J 3 bases, with 6 bases left between them. Looked up from germline, CDR1 is MDHEN and CDR2 is SYDVKM.

J is TRBJ1-4 and V is TRBV7-2; D is unresolved. The germline gives CDR1 SGHTA, CDR2 FQGNSA. The germline V and J ends were trimmed by 5 bases and 4 bases, with 11 bases remaining between them. The CDR3 spans 14 residues. Here the CDR3 reads CASSLGLYNEKLFF. The CDR3 coding sequence is TGTGCCAGCAGCCTAGGGCTGTATAATGAAAAACTGTTTTTT.

This chain uses TRBV7-2 with TRBJ1-2; the D is unclear. Trimming cost V 1 base and J 0 bases, with 9 bases left between them. In germline, CDR1 is SGHTA, CDR2 FQGNSA. The CDR3 consists of 15 residues. The CDR3 coding sequence is TGTGCCAGCAGCTTAGGGGCGCCACCTAACTATGGCTACACCTTC. Its translation is CASSLGAPPNYGYTF.

Concerning this clone: The sample carries other DNA sequences with the same CDR3. The chain carries TRBV2 and TRBJ2-7; D tentatively fits TRBD1 or TRBD2 (5 bases each). Per the germline V gene, CDR1 is SNHLY and CDR2 is FYNNEI. The CDR3 is 14 amino acids. V was cut by 2 bases and J by 3 bases, with 11 bases left in between. Written as DNA, the CDR3 is TGTGCCAGCAGTGAACAGGGAGAGGGCTACGAGCAGTACTTC. Encoded protein: CASSEQGEGYEQYF.

The rearrangement uses TRBV7-9 and TRBJ1-6; D gene unclear. The CDR3 loop spans 15 amino acids. The germline V and J ends were trimmed by 5 bases and 0 bases, with 8 bases remaining between them. The germline gives CDR1 SEHNR, CDR2 FQNEAQ (reference sequence). The CDR3 reads CASSGQSSYNSPLHF. The CDR3 bases are TGTGCCAGCAGCGGCCAGAGCTCCTATAATTCACCCCTCCACTTT. Combining the CDR3 with reference TRBV7-9 and TRBJ1-6 gives the whole variable domain DTGVSQNPRHKITKRGQNVTFRCDPISEHNRLYWYRQTLGQGPEFLTYFQNEAQLEKSRLLSDRFSAERPKGSFSTLEIQRTEQGDSAMYLCASSGQSSYNSPLHFGNGTRLTVT.

The rearrangement links TRBV12-5 to TRBJ1-6; the D gene is possibly TRBD1 (5 bases). The ends were cut back, 3 bases at V and 8 bases at J, with 17 bases in the middle. Germline V gives CDR1 LGHNT, CDR2 FRNRAP. This CDR3 is 16 amino acids long. CDR3 loop: CASGFEMGVGDSPLHF. The CDR3 DNA reads TGTGCTAGTGGTTTTGAAATGGGGGTGGGGGATTCACCCCTCCACTTT.

The chain has TRBV19 and TRBJ2-1; either TRBD1 or TRBD2 may fit D (6 bases each). With 7 bases removed from V and 11 bases from J, the gap between germline ends came to 15 bases. The V gene's germline CDR1 is LNHDA and CDR2 SQIVND (reference sequence). CDR3 length: 12 residues. The CDR3 DNA follows: TGTGCCAGTATGGACGGGGGCGCGAAGCAGTTCTTC. This sequence encodes CASMDGGAKQFF.

The chain joins TRBV27 to TRBJ2-1, with TRBD2 matching 7 bases. This CDR3 is built from 15 residues. Germline values: CDR1 MNHEY, CDR2 SMNVEV (reference sequence). J gave up 1 base and V 8 bases, and 8 bases lay outside the gene matches. CDR3 DNA sequence: TGTGCCAGCGCTGCGGGGGAACTTTCCTACAATGAGCAGTTCTTC. Protein product: CASAAGELSYNEQFF.

This rearrangement joins TRBV5-1 to TRBJ2-7, with D tentatively TRBD1 (6 bases). V was pared by 7 bases and J by 1 base, with 18 bases between. This CDR3 is 15 amino acids long. Germline CDR1 is SGHRS and CDR2 is YFSETQ. The CDR3 DNA reads as TGCGCCAGCTCGACCGGGGACATCCGATCCTACGAGCAGTACTTC. The encoded protein is CASSTGDIRSYEQYF.

This chain links TRBV28 with TRBJ1-2; a possible D gene is TRBD1 (6 bases). V dropped 5 bases and J dropped 4 bases, with 14 bases sitting between them. The CDR3 is 14 residues long. Germline assignment: CDR1 MDHEN and CDR2 SYDVKM. In nucleotides, the CDR3 is TGTGCCAGCAGTCTACCGGGACACCGCTATGGCTACACCTTC. It yields the protein CASSLPGHRYGYTF.

The gene calls are TRBV9 and TRBJ2-1; D not certain. This CDR3 is built from 15 residues. V was clipped by 2 bases and J by 1 base, with 10 bases between them. In germline, CDR1 is SGDLS, CDR2 YYNGEE. CDR3 sequence (DNA): TGTGCCAGCAGCGTTTCGGTCAATTCCTACAATGAGCAGTTCTTC. Amino acid sequence: CASSVSVNSYNEQFF.